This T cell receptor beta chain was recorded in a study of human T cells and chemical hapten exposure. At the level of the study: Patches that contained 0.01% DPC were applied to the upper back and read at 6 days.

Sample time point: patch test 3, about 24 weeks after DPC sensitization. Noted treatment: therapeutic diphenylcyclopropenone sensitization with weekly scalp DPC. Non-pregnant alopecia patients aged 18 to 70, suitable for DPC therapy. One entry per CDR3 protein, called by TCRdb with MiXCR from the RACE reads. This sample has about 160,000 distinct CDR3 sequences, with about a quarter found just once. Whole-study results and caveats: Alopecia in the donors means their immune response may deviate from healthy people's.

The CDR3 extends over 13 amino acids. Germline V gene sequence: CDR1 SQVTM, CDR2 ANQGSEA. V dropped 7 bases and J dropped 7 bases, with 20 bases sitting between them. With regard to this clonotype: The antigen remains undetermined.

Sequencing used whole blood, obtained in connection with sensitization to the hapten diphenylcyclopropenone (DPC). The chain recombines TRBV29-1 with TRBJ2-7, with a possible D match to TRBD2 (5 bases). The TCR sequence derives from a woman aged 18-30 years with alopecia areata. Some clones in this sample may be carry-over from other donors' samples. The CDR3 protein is CSALWGSRGEQYF. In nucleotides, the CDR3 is TGCAGCGCCTTATGGGGTTCCCGGGGAGAGCAGTACTTC.